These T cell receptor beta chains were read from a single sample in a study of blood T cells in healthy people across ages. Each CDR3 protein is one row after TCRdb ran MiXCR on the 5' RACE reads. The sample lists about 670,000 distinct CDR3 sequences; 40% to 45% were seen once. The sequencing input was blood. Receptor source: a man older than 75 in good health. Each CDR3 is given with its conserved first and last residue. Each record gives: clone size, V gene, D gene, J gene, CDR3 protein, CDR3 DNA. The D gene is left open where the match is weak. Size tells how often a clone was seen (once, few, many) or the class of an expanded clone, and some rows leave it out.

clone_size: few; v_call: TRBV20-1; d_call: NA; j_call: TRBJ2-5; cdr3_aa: CSARGFGQETQYF; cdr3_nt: TGCAGTGCTAGGGGGTTTGGGCAAGAGACCCAGTACTTC
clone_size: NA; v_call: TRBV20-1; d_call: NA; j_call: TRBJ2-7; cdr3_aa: CSASPRGGTSYEQYF; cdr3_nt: TGCAGTGCTAGCCCCAGGGGGGGGACGAGCTACGAGCAGTACTTC
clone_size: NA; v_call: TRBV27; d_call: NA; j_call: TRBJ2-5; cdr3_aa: CASSFGQTQETQYF; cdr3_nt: TGTGCCAGCAGTTTCGGACAGACCCAAGAGACCCAGTACTTC
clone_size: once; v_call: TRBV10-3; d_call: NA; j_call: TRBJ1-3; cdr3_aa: CATEPGLFSGNTIYF; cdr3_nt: TGTGCCACCGAACCTGGACTTTTCTCTGGAAACACCATATATTTT
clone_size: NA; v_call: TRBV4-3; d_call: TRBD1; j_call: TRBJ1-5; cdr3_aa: CASSQVLGGNQPQHF; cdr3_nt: TGCGCCAGCAGCCAAGTCCTAGGGGGCAACCAGCCCCAGCATTTT
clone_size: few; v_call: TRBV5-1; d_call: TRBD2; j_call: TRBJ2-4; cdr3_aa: CASSRRTSGSSKNIQYF; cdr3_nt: TGCGCCAGCAGCCGCCGAACTAGCGGGAGTTCCAAAAACATTCAGTACTTC
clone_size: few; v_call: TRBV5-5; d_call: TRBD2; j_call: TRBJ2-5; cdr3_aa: CASSGGLAGLETQYF; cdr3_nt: TGTGCCAGCAGCGGGGGACTAGCGGGGTTGGAGACCCAGTACTTC
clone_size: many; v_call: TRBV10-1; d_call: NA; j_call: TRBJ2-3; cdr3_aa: CATSRDSTDTQYF; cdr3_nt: TGCGCCACTTCCCGGGACTCCACAGATACGCAGTATTTT
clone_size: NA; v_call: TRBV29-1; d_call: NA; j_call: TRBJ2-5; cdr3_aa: CSVDFTASKETQYF; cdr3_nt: TGCAGCGTTGACTTCACAGCGAGTAAAGAGACCCAGTACTTC
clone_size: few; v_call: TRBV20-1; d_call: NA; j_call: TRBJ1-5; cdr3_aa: CSAREPNQPQHF; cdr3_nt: TGCAGTGCTAGGGAGCCAAATCAGCCCCAGCATTTT
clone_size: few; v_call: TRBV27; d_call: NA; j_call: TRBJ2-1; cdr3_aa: CASNSRLGRDNEQFF; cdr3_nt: TGTGCCAGCAACTCGAGGCTGGGGCGGGACAATGAGCAGTTCTTC
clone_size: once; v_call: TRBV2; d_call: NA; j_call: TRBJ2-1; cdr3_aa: CASTTGGGHNEQFF; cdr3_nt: TGTGCCAGCACTACCGGAGGGGGGCACAATGAGCAGTTCTTC
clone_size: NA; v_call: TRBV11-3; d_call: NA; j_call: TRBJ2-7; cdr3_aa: CASSLGPGYEQYF; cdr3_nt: TGTGCCAGCAGCTTAGGGCCCGGGTACGAGCAGTACTTC
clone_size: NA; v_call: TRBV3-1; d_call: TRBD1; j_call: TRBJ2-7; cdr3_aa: CASSRGPGQGVYEQYF; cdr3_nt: TGTGCCAGCAGCCGTGGTCCGGGACAGGGGGTTTACGAGCAGTACTTC
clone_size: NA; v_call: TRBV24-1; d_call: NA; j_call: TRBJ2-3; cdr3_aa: CATSDPLTATDTQYF; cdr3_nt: TGTGCCACCAGTGACCCGTTGACAGCAACAGATACGCAGTATTTT
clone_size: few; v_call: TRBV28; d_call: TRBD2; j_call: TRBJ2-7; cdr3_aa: CASRGPSGSEQYF; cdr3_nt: TGTGCCAGCAGAGGGCCTAGCGGGTCCGAGCAGTACTTC
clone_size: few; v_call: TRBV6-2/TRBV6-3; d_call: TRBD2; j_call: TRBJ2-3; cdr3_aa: CASSYSPLAGPTDTQYF; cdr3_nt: TGTGCCAGCAGTTACTCCCCTTTAGCGGGTCCCACAGATACGCAGTATTTT
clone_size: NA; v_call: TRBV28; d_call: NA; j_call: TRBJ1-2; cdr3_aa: CASSISMSSYTF; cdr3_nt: TGTGCCAGCAGCATATCTATGAGTAGCTACACCTTC